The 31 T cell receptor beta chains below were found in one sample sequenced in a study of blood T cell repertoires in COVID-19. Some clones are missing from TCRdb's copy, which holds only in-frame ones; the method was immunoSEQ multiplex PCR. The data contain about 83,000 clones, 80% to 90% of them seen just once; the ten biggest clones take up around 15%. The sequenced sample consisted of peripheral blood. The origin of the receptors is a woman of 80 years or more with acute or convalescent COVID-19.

The CDR3 DNA is TGTGCCAGCAGCGCGTATCGGACAGGCCAAGAGACCCAGTACTTC. Protein product: CASSAYRTGQETQYF. This chain joins TRBV3-1 (or the pseudogene TRBV3-2) and TRBJ2-5, with 7 bases aligning to TRBD1. Germline V gene sequence: CDR1 LGHDT, CDR2 YNNKEL (reference sequence). This CDR3 comprises 15 residues. The trim removed 5 bases at V and 1 base at J, leaving 7 bases unmatched.

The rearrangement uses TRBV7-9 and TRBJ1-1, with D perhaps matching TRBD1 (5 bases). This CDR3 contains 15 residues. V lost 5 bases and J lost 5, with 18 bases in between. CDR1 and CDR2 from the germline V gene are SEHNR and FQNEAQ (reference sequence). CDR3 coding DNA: TGTGCCAGCAGCCCCCCCCCGGGGGGAGGGACTGAAGCTTTCTTT. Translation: CASSPPPGGGTEAFF.

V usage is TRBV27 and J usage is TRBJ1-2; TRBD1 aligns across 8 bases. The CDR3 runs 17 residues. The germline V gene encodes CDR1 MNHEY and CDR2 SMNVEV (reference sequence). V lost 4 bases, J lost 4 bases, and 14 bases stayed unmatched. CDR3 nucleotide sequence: TGTGCCAGCAGTTCACATACCCTGACCGGGACAGGCTATGGCTACACCTTC. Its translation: CASSSHTLTGTGYGYTF.

The CDR3 DNA reads TGTGCTCCGGACAGGTACAATCAGCCCCAGCATTTT. Residues: CAPDRYNQPQHF. The chain recombines TRBV19 with TRBJ1-5; 7 nucleotides match TRBD1. From germline, CDR1 is LNHDA and CDR2 SQIVND (reference sequence). The CDR3 extends over 12 amino acids.

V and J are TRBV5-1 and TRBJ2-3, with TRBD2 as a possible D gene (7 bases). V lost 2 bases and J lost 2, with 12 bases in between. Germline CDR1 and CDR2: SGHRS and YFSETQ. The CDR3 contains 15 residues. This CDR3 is CASSLGGAPTDTQYF. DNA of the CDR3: TGCGCCAGCAGCTTAGGGGGGGCACCCACAGATACGCAGTATTTT.

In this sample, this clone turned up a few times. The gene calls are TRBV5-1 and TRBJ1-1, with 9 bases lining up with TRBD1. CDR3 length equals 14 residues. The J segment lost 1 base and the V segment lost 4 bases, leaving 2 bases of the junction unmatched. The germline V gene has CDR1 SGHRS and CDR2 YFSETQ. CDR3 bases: TGCGCCAGCAGCACGGGACAGGGGAACACTGAAGCTTTCTTT. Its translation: CASSTGQGNTEAFF.

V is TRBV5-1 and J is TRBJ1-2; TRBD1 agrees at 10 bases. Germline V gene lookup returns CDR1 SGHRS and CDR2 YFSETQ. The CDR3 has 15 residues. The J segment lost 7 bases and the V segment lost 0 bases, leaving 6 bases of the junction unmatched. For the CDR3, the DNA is TGCGCCAGCAGCTTGGATGGACAGGGGGTGCGTGGCTACACCTTC. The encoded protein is CASSLDGQGVRGYTF.

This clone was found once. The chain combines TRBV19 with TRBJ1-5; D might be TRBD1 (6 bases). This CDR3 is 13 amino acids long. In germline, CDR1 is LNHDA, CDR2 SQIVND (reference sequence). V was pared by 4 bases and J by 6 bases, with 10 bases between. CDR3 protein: CASSSQGLQPQHF. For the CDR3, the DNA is TGTGCCAGTAGTAGTCAGGGGCTTCAGCCCCAGCATTTT.

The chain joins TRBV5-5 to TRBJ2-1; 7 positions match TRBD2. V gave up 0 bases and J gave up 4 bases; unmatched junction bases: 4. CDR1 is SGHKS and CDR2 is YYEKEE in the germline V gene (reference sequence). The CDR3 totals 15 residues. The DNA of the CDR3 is TGTGCCAGCAGCTTGGTTGGCGGGGGATACAATGAGCAGTTCTTC. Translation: CASSLVGGGYNEQFF.

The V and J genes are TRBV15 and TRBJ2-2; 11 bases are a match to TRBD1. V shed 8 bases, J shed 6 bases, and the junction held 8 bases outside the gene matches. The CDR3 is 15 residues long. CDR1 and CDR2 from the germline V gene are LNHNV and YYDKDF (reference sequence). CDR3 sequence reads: CATSGTGGKAGELFF. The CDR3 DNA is TGTGCCACCTCCGGGACAGGGGGGAAGGCCGGGGAGCTGTTTTTT.

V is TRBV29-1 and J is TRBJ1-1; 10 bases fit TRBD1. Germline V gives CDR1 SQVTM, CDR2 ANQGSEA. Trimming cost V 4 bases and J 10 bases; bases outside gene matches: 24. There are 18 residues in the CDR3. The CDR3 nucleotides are TGCAGCGTTGGACATATCGGGACAGGGGCGGCATTCGGAGAAGGAGCTTTCTTT. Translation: CSVGHIGTGAAFGEGAFF.

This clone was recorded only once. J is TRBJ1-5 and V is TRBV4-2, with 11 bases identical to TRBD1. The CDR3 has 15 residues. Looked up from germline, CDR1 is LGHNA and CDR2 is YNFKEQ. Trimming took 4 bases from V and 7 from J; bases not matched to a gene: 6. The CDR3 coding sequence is TGTGCCAGCAGCCCCTCCGGGACAGGGGGGCAGCCCCAGCATTTT. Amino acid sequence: CASSPSGTGGQPQHF.

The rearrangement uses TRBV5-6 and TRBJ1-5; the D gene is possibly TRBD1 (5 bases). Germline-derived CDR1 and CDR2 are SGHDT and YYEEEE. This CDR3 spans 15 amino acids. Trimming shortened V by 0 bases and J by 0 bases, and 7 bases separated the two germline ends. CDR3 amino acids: CASSLAGGSNQPQHF. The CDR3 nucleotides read TGTGCCAGCAGCTTGGCCGGGGGTAGCAATCAGCCCCAGCATTTT.

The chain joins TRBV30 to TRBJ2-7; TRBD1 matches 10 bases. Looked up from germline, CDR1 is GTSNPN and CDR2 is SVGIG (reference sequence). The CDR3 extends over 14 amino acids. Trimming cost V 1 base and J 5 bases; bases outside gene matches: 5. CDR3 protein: CAWSGQGARNEQYF. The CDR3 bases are TGTGCCTGGAGTGGACAGGGGGCGCGAAACGAGCAGTACTTC.

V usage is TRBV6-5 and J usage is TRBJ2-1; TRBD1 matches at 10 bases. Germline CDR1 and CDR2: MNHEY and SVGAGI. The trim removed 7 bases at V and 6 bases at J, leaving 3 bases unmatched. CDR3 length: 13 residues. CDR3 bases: TGTGCCAGCACCGGGACAGGGGCCAATGAGCAGTTCTTC. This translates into CASTGTGANEQFF.

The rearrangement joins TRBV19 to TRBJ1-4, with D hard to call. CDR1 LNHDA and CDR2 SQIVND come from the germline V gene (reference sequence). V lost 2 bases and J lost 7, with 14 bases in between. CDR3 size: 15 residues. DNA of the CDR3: TGTGCCAGTAGTATACAACCCCTGCGGGTTGAAAAACTGTTTTTT. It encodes CASSIQPLRVEKLFF. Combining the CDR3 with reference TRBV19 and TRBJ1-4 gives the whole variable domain DGGITQSPKYLFRKEGQNVTLSCEQNLNHDAMYWYRQDPGQGLRLIYYSQIVNDFQKGDIAEGYSVSREKKESFPLTVTSAQKNPTAFYLCASSIQPLRVEKLFFGSGTQLSVL.

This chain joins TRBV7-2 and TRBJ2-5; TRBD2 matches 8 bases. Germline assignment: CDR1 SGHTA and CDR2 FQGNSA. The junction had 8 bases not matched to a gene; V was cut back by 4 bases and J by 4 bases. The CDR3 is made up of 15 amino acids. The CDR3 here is CASSSQTREGETQYF. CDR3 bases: TGTGCCAGCAGCTCTCAGACACGGGAGGGAGAGACCCAGTACTTC.

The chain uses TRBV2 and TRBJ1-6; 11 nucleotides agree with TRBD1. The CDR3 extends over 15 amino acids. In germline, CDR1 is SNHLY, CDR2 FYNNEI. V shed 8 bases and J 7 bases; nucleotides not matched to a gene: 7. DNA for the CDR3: TGTGCCAGCCTTCAAGGGACAGGGGGGAATTCACCCCTCCACTTT. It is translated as CASLQGTGGNSPLHF.

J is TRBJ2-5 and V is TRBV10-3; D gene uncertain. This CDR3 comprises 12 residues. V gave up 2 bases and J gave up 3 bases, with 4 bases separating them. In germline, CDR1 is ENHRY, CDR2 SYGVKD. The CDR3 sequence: CAISEVKETQYF. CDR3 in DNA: TGTGCCATCAGTGAGGTTAAAGAGACCCAGTACTTC.

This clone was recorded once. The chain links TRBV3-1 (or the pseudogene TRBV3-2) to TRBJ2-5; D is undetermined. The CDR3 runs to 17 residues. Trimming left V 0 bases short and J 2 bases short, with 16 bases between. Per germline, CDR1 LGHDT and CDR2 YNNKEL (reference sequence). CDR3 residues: CASSQDASRKVQETQYF. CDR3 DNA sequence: TGTGCCAGCAGCCAAGATGCTAGTCGGAAGGTTCAAGAGACCCAGTACTTC.

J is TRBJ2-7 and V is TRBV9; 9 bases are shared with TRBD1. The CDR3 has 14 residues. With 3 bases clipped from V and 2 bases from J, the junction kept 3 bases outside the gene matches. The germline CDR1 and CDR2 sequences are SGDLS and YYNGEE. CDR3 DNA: TGTGCCAGCAGCGGGGGACAGGGACCCTACGAGCAGTACTTC. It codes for CASSGGQGPYEQYF. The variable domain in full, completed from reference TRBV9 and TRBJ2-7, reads DSGVTQTPKHLITATGQRVTLRCSPRSGDLSVYWYQQSLDQGLQFLIQYYNGEERAKGNILERFSAQQFPDLHSELNLSSLELGDSALYFCASSGGQGPYEQYFGPGTRLTVT.

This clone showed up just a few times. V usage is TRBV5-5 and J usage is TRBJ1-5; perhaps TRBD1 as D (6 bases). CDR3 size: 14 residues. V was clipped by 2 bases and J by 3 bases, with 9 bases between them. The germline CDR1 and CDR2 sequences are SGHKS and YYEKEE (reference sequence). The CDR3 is CASSLTGNNQPQHF. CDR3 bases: TGTGCCAGCAGCTTAACAGGGAACAATCAGCCCCAGCATTTT.

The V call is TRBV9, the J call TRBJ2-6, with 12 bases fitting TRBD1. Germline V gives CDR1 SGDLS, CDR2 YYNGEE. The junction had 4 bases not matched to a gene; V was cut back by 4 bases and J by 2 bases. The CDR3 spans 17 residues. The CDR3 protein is CASSPRDRGPGANVLTF. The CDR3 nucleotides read TGTGCCAGCAGCCCCCGGGACAGGGGGCCTGGGGCCAACGTCCTGACTTTC. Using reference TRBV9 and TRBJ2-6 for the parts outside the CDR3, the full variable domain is DSGVTQTPKHLITATGQRVTLRCSPRSGDLSVYWYQQSLDQGLQFLIQYYNGEERAKGNILERFSAQQFPDLHSELNLSSLELGDSALYFCASSPRDRGPGANVLTFGAGSRLTVL.

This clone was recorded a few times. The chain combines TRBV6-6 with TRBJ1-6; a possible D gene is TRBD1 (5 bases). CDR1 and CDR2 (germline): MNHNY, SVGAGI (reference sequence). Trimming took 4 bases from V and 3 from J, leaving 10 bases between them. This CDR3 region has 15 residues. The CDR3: CASSSPRDYNSPLHF. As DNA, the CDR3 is TGTGCCAGCAGTTCACCCAGGGACTATAATTCACCCCTCCACTTT.

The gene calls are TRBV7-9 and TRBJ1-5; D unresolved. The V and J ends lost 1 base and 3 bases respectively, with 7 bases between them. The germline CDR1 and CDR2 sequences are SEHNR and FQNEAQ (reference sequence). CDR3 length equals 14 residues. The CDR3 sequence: CASSLDINNQPQHF. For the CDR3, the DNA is TGTGCCAGCAGCTTAGACATAAACAATCAGCCCCAGCATTTT.

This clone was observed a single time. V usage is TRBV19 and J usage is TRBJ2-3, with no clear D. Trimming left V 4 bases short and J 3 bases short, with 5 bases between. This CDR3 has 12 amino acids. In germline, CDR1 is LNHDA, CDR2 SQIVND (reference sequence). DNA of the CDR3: TGTGCCAGTAGTACTAATACAGATACGCAGTATTTT. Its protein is CASSTNTDTQYF.

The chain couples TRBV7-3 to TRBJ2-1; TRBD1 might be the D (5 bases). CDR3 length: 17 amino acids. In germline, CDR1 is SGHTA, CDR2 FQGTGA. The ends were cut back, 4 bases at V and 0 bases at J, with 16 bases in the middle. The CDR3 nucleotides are TGTGCCAGCAGCTCCTCCAGGGCCCCGAGCTCCTACAATGAGCAGTTCTTC. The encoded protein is CASSSSRAPSSYNEQFF.

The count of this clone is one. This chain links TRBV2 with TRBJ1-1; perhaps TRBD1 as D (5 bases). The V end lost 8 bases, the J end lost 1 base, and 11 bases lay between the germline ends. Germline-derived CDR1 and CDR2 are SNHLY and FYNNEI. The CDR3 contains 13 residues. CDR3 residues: CASRQGRNTEAFF. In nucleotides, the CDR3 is TGTGCCAGCCGCCAGGGTAGGAACACTGAAGCTTTCTTT.

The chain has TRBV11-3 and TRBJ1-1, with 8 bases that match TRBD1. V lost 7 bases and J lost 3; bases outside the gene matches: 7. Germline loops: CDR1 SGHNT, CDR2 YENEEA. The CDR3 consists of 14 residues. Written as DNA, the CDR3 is TGTGCCAGCAACGCAGGGGGCTGGGACACTGAAGCTTTCTTT. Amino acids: CASNAGGWDTEAFF.

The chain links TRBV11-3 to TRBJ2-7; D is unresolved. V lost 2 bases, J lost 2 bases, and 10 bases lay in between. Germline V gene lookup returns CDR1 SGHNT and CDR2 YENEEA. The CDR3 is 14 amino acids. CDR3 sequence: CASSLSRGPYEQYF. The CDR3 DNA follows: TGTGCCAGCAGCTTAAGTCGAGGTCCCTACGAGCAGTACTTC.

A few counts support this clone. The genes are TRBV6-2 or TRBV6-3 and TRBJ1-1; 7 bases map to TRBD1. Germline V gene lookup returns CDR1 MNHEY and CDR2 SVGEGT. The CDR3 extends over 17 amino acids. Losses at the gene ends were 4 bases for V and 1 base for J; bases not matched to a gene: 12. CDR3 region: CASSLTPPRQGNTEAFF. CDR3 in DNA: TGTGCCAGCAGTTTAACACCCCCGAGACAGGGGAACACTGAAGCTTTCTTT.